The next 11 T cell receptor beta chains were all read from a single sample in a study of cytomegalovirus exposure and HLA in healthy donors. Use of 60 Vbeta and 13 Jbeta primers characterized the PCR. This table comes from immunoSEQ multiplex PCR, and its TCRdb copy is limited to in-frame clones, with some not included. The profile shows 85,000 to 130,000 clones, roughly 76% of them singletons. The sequenced sample consisted of PBMCs. The receptors originated from a woman between 45 and 60 years old in good health and CMV-seropositive.

This clone was found once. The chain carries TRBV28 and TRBJ1-4; tentative D call: TRBD1 (6 bases). V lost 5 bases and J 6 bases, leaving 19 bases between the germline ends. CDR3 size: 16 residues. Germline V lookup: CDR1 MDHEN, CDR2 SYDVKM. The CDR3 reads CASSAGGVGGYEKLFF. The DNA for the CDR3 is TGTGCCAGCAGTGCCGGGGGGGTAGGGGGGTATGAAAAACTGTTTTTT.

This clone was seen once. The V gene is TRBV19, the J gene TRBJ1-2, with 8 nucleotides matching TRBD1. V was clipped by 4 bases and J by 8 bases; unmatched bases: 12. The length of the CDR3 is 15 residues. From germline, CDR1 is LNHDA and CDR2 SQIVND (reference sequence). The chain's CDR3 is CASSTRDGQGRGYTF. The CDR3 DNA reads as TGTGCCAGTAGTACGCGGGATGGACAGGGCCGGGGCTACACCTTC.

The rearrangement joins TRBV5-1 to TRBJ2-5, with D possibly being TRBD1 (6 bases). The CDR3 spans 13 residues. Trimming stripped 4 bases from V and 2 bases from J, with 9 bases between. Germline V gene lookup returns CDR1 SGHRS and CDR2 YFSETQ. The CDR3 region is CASSHGQQETQYF. As DNA, the CDR3 is TGCGCCAGCAGCCATGGACAGCAAGAGACCCAGTACTTC.

Note on this clone: This sample also contains other DNA sequences that code for the same CDR3. The genes are TRBV5-1 and TRBJ1-1, with TRBD1 identical over 10 bases. The length of the CDR3 is 14 residues. The ends lost 4 bases at V and 4 bases at J; junction bases unmatched: 4. Germline CDR1 is SGHRS and CDR2 is YFSETQ. Written as DNA, the CDR3 is TGCGCCAGCAGCCTGGGACAGGGGACCACTGAAGCTTTCTTT. Protein: CASSLGQGTTEAFF.

V usage is TRBV27 and J usage is TRBJ1-1, with D possibly TRBD1 on 5 matching bases. Germline values: CDR1 MNHEY, CDR2 SMNVEV (reference sequence). The CDR3 totals 15 residues. Trimming removed 6 bases at V and 1 base at J, with 15 bases between. CDR3 nucleotides: TGTGCCAGCAGCCGCCGGACGGGGGGGAACACTGAAGCTTTCTTT. Amino acids: CASSRRTGGNTEAFF.

The chain is built from TRBV9 and TRBJ2-2; the match to TRBD1 covers 7 bases. The CDR3 covers 17 residues. The V gene's germline CDR1 is SGDLS and CDR2 YYNGEE. After removal of 3 bases from V and 1 base from J, the junction contained 9 bases not matched to a gene. CDR3 DNA: TGTGCCAGCAGCGCTCCCCTTGACAGGGTGAACACCGGGGAGCTGTTTTTT. The encoded protein is CASSAPLDRVNTGELFF.

This chain links TRBV7-6 with TRBJ2-2; 7 bases line up with TRBD1. The CDR3 runs to 15 residues. Trimming at V came to 1 base and at J to 3 bases, leaving 2 bases not matched to a gene. CDR1 is SGHVS and CDR2 is FNYEAQ in the germline V gene. CDR3 sequence: CASSLEDRDTGELFF. Written as DNA, the CDR3 is TGTGCCAGCAGCTTAGAAGACAGGGACACCGGGGAGCTGTTTTTT.

This chain joins TRBV4-1 and TRBJ2-5; possible D gene TRBD1, 6 bases. CDR3 length: 14 amino acids. The germline gives CDR1 MGHRA, CDR2 YSYEKL. The germline V and J ends were trimmed by 5 bases and 1 base, with 11 bases remaining between them. Here the CDR3 reads CASSGTGPQETQYF. The CDR3 DNA is TGCGCCAGCAGCGGTACAGGGCCCCAAGAGACCCAGTACTTC.

V usage is TRBV30 and J usage is TRBJ2-2, with TRBD1 matching over 7 bases. Germline lookup yields CDR1 GTSNPN and CDR2 SVGIG (reference sequence). With 1 base clipped from V and 1 base from J, the junction kept 3 bases outside the gene matches. The CDR3 covers 15 residues. The CDR3 sequence is CAWSGGGQNTGELFF. The CDR3, as DNA: TGTGCCTGGAGTGGAGGGGGCCAGAACACCGGGGAGCTGTTTTTT.

This clone has only a few counts. V gene TRBV2 combines with J gene TRBJ1-5; 7 bases are a match to TRBD1. The CDR3 consists of 14 residues. J lost 7 bases, V lost 4 bases, and 7 bases had no gene match. CDR1 and CDR2 (germline): SNHLY, FYNNEI. For the CDR3, the DNA is TGTGCCAGCAGTGGACAGGGTTTAGGACAGCCCCAGCATTTT. Translating gives CASSGQGLGQPQHF.

This chain uses TRBV6-5 with TRBJ2-5, with TRBD2 matching 10 bases. Germline CDR1 is MNHEY and CDR2 is SVGAGI. The ends lost 8 bases at V and 2 bases at J; junction bases unmatched: 8. This CDR3 is built from 15 residues. DNA for the CDR3: TGTGCCAGCGGGATAGCGGGGGGTCTACAAGAGACCCAGTACTTC. The encoded protein is CASGIAGGLQETQYF.